The source of this T cell receptor (beta chain) is a study of cytomegalovirus exposure and HLA in healthy donors. Study-level findings and limits: Further analysis, carried out later, found HLA-associated TCR beta chains more clonally expanded than equally common other chains. Follow-up analysis found HLA locus-dependent TCR association rates, highest for DRB1 and lowest for HLA-C.

As to this clone: Its cognate antigen is unknown.

The ends lost 6 bases at V and 6 bases at J; junction bases unmatched: 5. CDR3 size: 12 residues. In germline, CDR1 is SGHTA, CDR2 FQGNSA. PCR employed 60 Vbeta and 13 Jbeta primers. Using immunoSEQ multiplex PCR, the repertoire was profiled, and TCRdb retains in-frame clones only, with some absent. The sample holds 120,000 to 150,000 clones; roughly 86% are singletons and the top ten take about 0.51%. The receptor was isolated from a woman aged 40 to 49 in good health and CMV-seronegative. V and J are TRBV7-2 and TRBJ2-7; 7 nucleotides agree with TRBD1. Sequences were obtained from PBMCs. Here the CDR3 DNA reads TGTGCCAGCAGTCGCCCAGGGGGCGAGCAGTACTTC. This codes for CASSRPGGEQYF. The full variable domain, completed using reference TRBV7-2 and TRBJ2-7, is GAGVSQSPSNKVTEKGKDVELRCDPISGHTALYWYRQSLGQGLEFLIYFQGNSAPDKSGLPSDRFSAERTGGSVSTLTIQRTQQEDSAVYLCASSRPGGEQYFGPGTRLTVT.